A selection of T cell receptor beta chains follows, all from one sample in a study of PD-1 blockade in classical Hodgkin lymphoma. Using immunoSEQ multiplex PCR, the repertoire was profiled, and TCRdb retains in-frame clones only, with some absent. The data hold over 15,000 clones, with roughly 90% observed a single time. The sequencing used peripheral blood mononuclear cells (PBMCs), collected before the second cycle of nivolumab. These receptors were collected from a human donor with classical Hodgkin lymphoma. Each CDR3 is given with its conserved first and last residue. The D gene is left open where the match is weak. Part of the rows lack a size; the others show once, few, many or a class for expanded clones.

TRBV27	TRBJ2-6	-	-	CASSSLGVSGANVLTF	TGTGCCAGCAGTTCCTTAGGGGTCTCTGGGGCCAACGTCCTGACTTTC
TRBV30	TRBJ2-3	-	-	CAWREGSDTQYF	TGTGCCTGGAGGGAGGGGTCAGATACGCAGTATTTT
TRBV4-3	TRBJ2-1	-	-	CASSHDLSAYNEQFF	TGCGCCAGCAGCCATGACCTCTCCGCCTACAATGAGCAGTTCTTC
TRBV5-1	TRBJ2-3	-	-	CASREGTTDTQYF	TGCGCCAGCAGAGAGGGGACCACAGATACGCAGTATTTT
TRBV6-5	TRBJ1-2	-	-	CASSYSGPNYGYTF	TGTGCCAGCAGTTACTCAGGGCCTAACTATGGCTACACCTTC
TRBV5-4	TRBJ2-3	-	once	CASSFKGSTDTQYF	TGTGCCAGCAGCTTTAAGGGAAGCACAGATACGCAGTATTTT
TRBV19	TRBJ2-1	-	-	CATKSVGGYNEQFF	TGTGCCACCAAATCGGTTGGGGGCTACAATGAGCAGTTCTTC
TRBV27	TRBJ1-2	-	-	CASSLSIGQSPRYGYTF	TGTGCCAGCAGTTTAAGCATTGGACAGTCCCCGAGGTATGGCTACACCTTC
TRBV12-2	TRBJ2-7	-	-	CASRQGGCEQYF	TGTGCAAGTCGCCAAGGGGGGTGCGAGCAGTACTTC
TRBV5-1	TRBJ2-2	-	-	CASSLWGSSNTGELFF	TGCGCCAGCAGCTTGTGGGGGTCATCGAACACCGGGGAGCTGTTTTTT
TRBV6-5	TRBJ2-1	TRBD2	-	CASSPREGGGEQFF	TGTGCCAGCAGCCCGCGGGAGGGGGGGGGTGAGCAGTTCTTC
TRBV7-2	TRBJ2-7	TRBD1	-	CASSSTGGYEQYF	TGTGCCAGCAGCTCTACAGGGGGGTACGAGCAGTACTTC
TRBV4-2	TRBJ2-5	TRBD1	-	CASSQDQGAYETQYF	TGTGCCAGCAGCCAAGATCAGGGGGCGTATGAGACCCAGTACTTC
TRBV5-1	TRBJ2-3	TRBD2	-	CASSFERGGTDTQYF	TGCGCCAGCAGCTTCGAGCGGGGGGGAACAGATACGCAGTATTTT
TRBV7-2	TRBJ2-3	-	once	CASSFRGAEGTDTQYF	TGTGCCAGCAGCTTCCGGGGGGCCGAGGGGACAGATACGCAGTATTTT
TRBV19	TRBJ2-5	-	-	CASSISGTEETQYF	TGTGCCAGTAGTATATCCGGGACGGAGGAGACCCAGTACTTC
TRBV5-1	TRBJ2-1	-	-	CASSLDWNNEQFF	TGCGCCAGCAGCTTAGACTGGAACAATGAGCAGTTCTTC
TRBV5-1	TRBJ2-2	TRBD2	-	CASSHGLAGTNTGELFF	TGCGCCAGCAGCCACGGACTAGCGGGGACTAACACCGGGGAGCTGTTTTTT
TRBV7-8	TRBJ2-3	-	-	CASSLGASGDTQYF	TGTGCCAGCAGCTTAGGGGCGTCGGGAGATACGCAGTATTTT
TRBV6-6	TRBJ2-5	-	-	CASRATGTPGQETQYF	TGTGCCAGCAGGGCTACCGGGACTCCCGGGCAAGAGACCCAGTACTTC
TRBV12-5	TRBJ2-7	-	once	CASGPRTGSYEQYF	TGTGCTAGTGGTCCCCGGACTGGATCGTACGAGCAGTACTTC
TRBV4-3	TRBJ1-2	-	-	CASSQDRDMNGGYTF	TGCGCCAGCAGCCAAGACAGGGACATGAATGGTGGCTACACCTTC
TRBV9	TRBJ1-6	-	-	CASGEGGTSPLHF	TGTGCCAGCGGGGAGGGGGGTACTTCACCCCTCCACTTT
TRBV18	TRBJ1-2	TRBD1	-	CASSFGQGGSYGYTF	TGTGCCAGCTCATTCGGACAGGGGGGGTCGTATGGCTACACCTTC
TRBV5-1	TRBJ2-7	-	-	CASSLTASSYEQYF	TGCGCCAGCAGCTTGACAGCCAGCTCCTACGAGCAGTACTTC
TRBV6-6	TRBJ1-2	-	once	CASSRQTRGYTF	TGTGCCAGCAGTCGCCAAACAAGGGGCTACACCTTC
TRBV5-6	TRBJ2-3	-	-	CASTMGGNTDTQYF	TGTGCCAGCACCATGGGTGGGAACACAGATACGCAGTATTTT
TRBV5-1	TRBJ1-4	TRBD1	-	CASRLQGTNEKLFF	TGCGCCAGCAGGCTACAGGGGACTAATGAAAAACTGTTTTTT
TRBV11-2	TRBJ1-2	TRBD1	-	CASSQDRDSGYTF	TGTGCCAGCAGCCAGGACAGGGACAGTGGCTACACCTTC
TRBV5-6	TRBJ1-5	-	-	CASSLGSGSPQHF	TGTGCCAGCAGCTTGGGCTCGGGGTCGCCCCAGCATTTT
TRBV5-1	TRBJ2-3	-	few	CASSHGTAYTQYF	TGCGCCAGCAGCCACGGGACGGCCTATACGCAGTATTTT
TRBV4-3	TRBJ1-1	-	few	CASSQVAGWITEAFF	TGCGCCAGCAGCCAAGTGGCAGGTTGGATCACTGAAGCTTTCTTT
TRBV5-1	TRBJ1-2	TRBD1	-	CASSIGTGGPYGYTF	TGCGCCAGCAGCATAGGGACAGGGGGCCCCTATGGCTACACCTTC
TRBV5-1	TRBJ1-2	TRBD1	-	CASSLDQGASRGYTF	TGCGCCAGCAGCTTGGATCAGGGGGCGAGTCGCGGCTACACCTTC
TRBV5-1	TRBJ2-7	TRBD1	few	CASSLGDRSHEQYF	TGCGCCAGCAGCTTGGGGGACAGGTCCCACGAGCAGTACTTC
TRBV4-1	TRBJ2-2	-	-	CASSQWSTGELFF	TGCGCCAGCAGCCAATGGAGCACCGGGGAGCTGTTTTTT
TRBV5-1	TRBJ2-3	-	-	CASSEQDGRTDTQYF	TGCGCCAGCAGCGAGCAGGACGGTCGCACAGATACGCAGTATTTT
TRBV7-8	TRBJ2-2	TRBD2	-	CASSLRGSGGAITGELFF	TGTGCCAGCAGCCTAAGAGGCAGCGGGGGGGCAATTACCGGGGAGCTGTTTTTT
TRBV5-1	TRBJ1-1	TRBD1	-	CASSMTGWHAFF	TGCGCCAGCAGCATGACAGGGTGGCACGCTTTCTTT
TRBV4-1	TRBJ1-1	-	-	CASSQGVNTEAFF	TGCGCCAGCAGCCAGGGAGTGAACACTGAAGCTTTCTTT
TRBV11-2	TRBJ2-3	-	-	CASSYGTARARTQYF	TGTGCCAGCAGCTACGGGACTGCTCGGGCGAGAACGCAGTATTTT
TRBV11-3	TRBJ2-3	TRBD1	-	CASGEDRAEAQYF	TGTGCCAGCGGTGAAGACAGGGCTGAGGCGCAGTATTTT
TRBV6-5	TRBJ1-1	-	-	CASRTTAVNTEAFF	TGTGCCAGCAGGACGACAGCGGTGAACACTGAAGCTTTCTTT
TRBV27	TRBJ1-1	-	-	CASSFGGSLEAFF	TGTGCCAGCAGTTTTGGGGGTTCCCTTGAAGCTTTCTTT
TRBV10-3	TRBJ2-2	TRBD1	once	CAITDRGNTGELFF	TGTGCCATCACAGACAGGGGAAACACCGGGGAGCTGTTTTTT